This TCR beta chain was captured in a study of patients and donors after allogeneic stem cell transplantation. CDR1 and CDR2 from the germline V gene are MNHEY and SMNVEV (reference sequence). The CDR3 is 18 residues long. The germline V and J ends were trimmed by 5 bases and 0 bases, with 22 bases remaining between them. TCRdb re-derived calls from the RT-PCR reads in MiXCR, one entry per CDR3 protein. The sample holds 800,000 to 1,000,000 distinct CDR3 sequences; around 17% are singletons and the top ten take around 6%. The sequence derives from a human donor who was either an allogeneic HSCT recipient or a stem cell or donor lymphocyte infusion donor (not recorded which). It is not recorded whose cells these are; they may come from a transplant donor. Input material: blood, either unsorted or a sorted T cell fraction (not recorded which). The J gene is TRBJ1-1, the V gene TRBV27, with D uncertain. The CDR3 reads CASSPPPGRNPMNTEAFF. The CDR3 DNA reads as TGTGCCAGCAGTCCCCCCCCCGGACGGAATCCTATGAACACTGAAGCTTTCTTT.